The clone carrying this TCR beta chain was recorded a few times. What it binds is unknown. These data originate in a study of T cells after posttransplantation cyclophosphamide. Study-wide results and limits: After PTCy, TRB diversity resembled that of CNI/methotrexate controls. TRB overlap between skin or GI tissue T cells and blood was limited.

The table came from immunoSEQ multiplex PCR; TCRdb's copy has only in-frame clones and leaves some out. The repertoire holds approximately 2,000 clones, around two thirds seen once, with roughly 19% in the top ten. Busulfan-fludarabine conditioning, marrow transplant, and cyclophosphamide on days +3 and +4 were administered. Looked up from germline, CDR1 is SGHAT and CDR2 is FQNNGV. Trimming stripped 5 bases from V and 0 bases from J, with 16 bases between. This CDR3 has 16 amino acids. This sequence was found in a male patient aged 60-69 years who received an allogeneic stem cell transplant from a related donor and was CMV-positive. The graft donor may have contributed some T cells. The sequenced sample was PBMCs, obtained after allogeneic stem cell transplant with posttransplant cyclophosphamide. This chain uses TRBV11-2 with TRBJ1-1; D is unresolved. In DNA form, the CDR3 reads TGTGCCAGCAGCGCGCTTAGCGGGATGGTGAACACTGAAGCTTTCTTT. Its translation: CASSALSGMVNTEAFF.